The 10 T cell receptor beta chains reported below all come from one sample, sequenced in a study of regulatory T cells in long-lasting Graves disease. Building the TCR beta libraries relied on iRepertoire HTBI primers, and CDR3 regions underwent Arm-PCR. TCRdb ran MiXCR on the multiplex PCR reads and lists one entry per CDR3 protein. There are about 450,000 distinct CDR3 sequences in the sample; over 15% occur only once, and 9.5% to 12% lies in the top ten. As for time point: newly diagnosed GD, antithyroid drugs for less than 3 months. Researchers made the TCR library from RNA that was extracted from PBMCs. These sequences were also reported in another study, on T cells in Graves' hyperthyroidism and ophthalmopathy.

Sequencing used peripheral blood mononuclear cells (PBMCs), obtained at new diagnosis, from a patient treated with antithyroid drugs. The receptors originated from a woman under 40 with Graves disease.

This clonotype showed up many times. The chain couples TRBV20-1 to TRBJ1-1; D is uncertain. From germline, CDR1 is DFQATT and CDR2 SNEGSKA (reference sequence). The CDR3 totals 12 residues. Trimming cost V 3 bases and J 4 bases, with 9 bases left between them. CDR3 sequence reads: CSASRASTEAFF. CDR3 in DNA: TGCAGTGCTAGTAGGGCATCCACTGAAGCTTTCTTT.

In its sample, this clonotype was seen a few times. The CDR3 loop reads CASSLILAGDNEQFF. In DNA, the CDR3 is TGTGCCAGCAGCTTGATATTAGCGGGGGACAATGAGCAGTTCTTC. J is TRBJ2-1 and V is TRBV5-4, with 9 bases lining up with TRBD2. The CDR3 extends over 15 amino acids. The V and J ends lost 1 base and 5 bases, in that order; junction bases with no gene match: 4. CDR1 SGHNT and CDR2 YYREEE come from the germline V gene (reference sequence).

The chain combines TRBV14 with TRBJ2-1, with a tentative D call TRBD1 (5 bases). The germline V gene has CDR1 SGHDN and CDR2 FVKESK. The CDR3 is made up of 12 amino acids. Trimming took 5 bases from V and 7 from J, leaving 9 bases between them. The CDR3 DNA sequence: TGTGCCAGCAGCTACGACAGTAATGAGCAGTTCTTC. This translates into CASSYDSNEQFF.

This clonotype was seen ten or more times. V gene TRBV7-9 combines with J gene TRBJ2-1; D not resolved. The V gene's germline CDR1 is SEHNR and CDR2 FQNEAQ (reference sequence). The ends were cut back, 3 bases at V and 1 base at J, with 7 bases in the middle. The CDR3 sequence is 14 residues long. Written as DNA, the CDR3 is TGTGCCAGCAGCTTCAGCGAATCCTACAATGAGCAGTTCTTC. The encoded protein is CASSFSESYNEQFF.

The CDR3 is CSVRPSGAGRQETQYF. CDR3 DNA: TGCAGCGTTCGGCCGTCTGGGGCGGGCCGCCAAGAGACCCAGTACTTC. The gene calls are TRBV29-1 and TRBJ2-5; D is tentatively TRBD1 or TRBD2 (5 bases each). The CDR3 contains 16 residues. From germline, CDR1 is SQVTM and CDR2 ANQGSEA. Between the trimmed V and J ends, which lost 5 bases and 1 base, there was a span of 20 bases.

This clonotype came up many times. The chain carries TRBV14 and TRBJ2-5; tentatively, D is TRBD2 (6 bases). CDR1 is SGHDN, CDR2 FVKESK, per germline. The CDR3 loop spans 15 amino acids. The V and J ends lost 0 bases and 5 bases respectively, with 13 bases between them. Here the CDR3 DNA reads TGTGCCAGCAGCCAAGAAGACAATCGGGGGGAGACCCAGTACTTC. It codes for CASSQEDNRGETQYF.

V is TRBV20-1 and J is TRBJ2-1, with 15 bases lining up with TRBD2. This CDR3 is built from 17 residues. Germline trimming cut 0 bases from V and 7 bases from J; bases unmatched to any gene: 7. Germline V gene data show CDR1 as DFQATT and CDR2 as SNEGSKA (reference sequence). The CDR3 nucleotides read TGCAGTGCTAGAGATCACGGACTAGCGGGAGGGGGAAATGAGCAGTTCTTC. Translation: CSARDHGLAGGGNEQFF.

V gene TRBV5-8 combines with J gene TRBJ2-7; D might be TRBD2 (5 bases). CDR3 length equals 14 residues. Germline values: CDR1 SGHTS, CDR2 YDEGEE. V was clipped by 4 bases and J by 7 bases, with 18 bases between them. The CDR3 bases are TGTGCCAGCAGCCCTCTGGACGGGCGCGGGGAGCAGTACTTC. Translating it yields CASSPLDGRGEQYF.

This clonotype showed up just a few times. The rearrangement links TRBV19 to TRBJ1-4; D is ambiguous. This CDR3 has 14 residues. Looked up from germline, CDR1 is LNHDA and CDR2 is SQIVND (reference sequence). With 1 base removed from V and 11 bases from J, the gap between germline ends came to 14 bases. In DNA, the CDR3 is TGTGCCAGTAGTATAGTCATTCTAGGAGAGAAACTGTTTTTT. Protein product: CASSIVILGEKLFF.

This clonotype was picked up a small number of times. CDR3 protein: CASSPPNYNEQFF. The CDR3 nucleotides read TGTGCCAGCAGCCCCCCGAACTACAATGAGCAGTTCTTC. The chain couples TRBV27 to TRBJ2-1; D is undetermined. The CDR3 contains 13 residues. Germline V gene data show CDR1 as MNHEY and CDR2 as SMNVEV (reference sequence). V was pared by 6 bases and J by 3 bases, with 9 bases between.